The rows below give T cell receptor beta chains drawn from one sample of a study of blood T cell repertoires in COVID-19. Profiled with immunoSEQ multiplex PCR; TCRdb holds only in-frame clones, not every one. The sample shows 89,000 or so clones, roughly 90% of them seen only once. Input material: peripheral blood. The receptors were sampled from a man between 50 and 59 years old with COVID-19, enrolled during active disease. Each CDR3 is given with its conserved first and last residue. D genes are given only for firm matches. Size is stated for part of the rows, as once, few or many counts, or as a class when the clone is expanded.

d_call	clone_size	v_call	j_call	cdr3_nt	cdr3_aa
.	.	TRBV9	TRBJ2-1	TGTGCCAGCAGCGCCCGGGGGTACAATGAGCAGTTCTTC	CASSARGYNEQFF
.	.	TRBV28	TRBJ2-3	TGTGCCAGCAGTTTAAGTATTCTTGGGACTTACACGTATTTT	CASSLSILGTYTYF
TRBD1	.	TRBV28	TRBJ2-7	TGTGCCAGCAGTCCAGGGGGCGGCGAGCAGTACTTC	CASSPGGGEQYF
.	.	TRBV7-3	TRBJ2-1	TGTGCCAGCAGCTTACTTCGGGGGGAGCAGTTCTTC	CASSLLRGEQFF
.	.	TRBV6-5	TRBJ2-3	TGTGCCACCAGGGTGGGGGGGCCAGATACGCAGTATTTT	CATRVGGPDTQYF
.	.	TRBV2	TRBJ1-1	TGTGCCAGCAACTACTACCAAACGAAGGCTGAAGCTTTCTTT	CASNYYQTKAEAFF
TRBD2	once	TRBV30	TRBJ2-3	TGTGCCTGGAGTTTCACCCGGACTAGCGGGGGTACAGATACGCAGTATTTT	CAWSFTRTSGGTDTQYF
.	once	TRBV2	TRBJ1-2	TGTGCCAGCAGTGAATCCGGACTGAACTATGGCTACACCTTC	CASSESGLNYGYTF
TRBD1	.	TRBV5-1	TRBJ1-6	TGCGCCAGCAGCCTGGGACAGGGGAATTCACCCCTCCACTTT	CASSLGQGNSPLHF
TRBD1	.	TRBV19	TRBJ1-5	TGTGCCAGTACCCTATCACCGGACAGGGAGAATCAGCCCCAGCATTTT	CASTLSPDRENQPQHF
.	.	TRBV6-5	TRBJ2-7	TGTGCCAGCAGTTACACGTTCCCACAGATTAACGACGAGCAGTACTTC	CASSYTFPQINDEQYF
TRBD2	.	TRBV9	TRBJ2-1	TGTGCCAGCAGCGTAGTCGGCGGGGGGCACTCCTACAATGAGCAGTTCTTC	CASSVVGGGHSYNEQFF
.	.	TRBV21-1	TRBJ2-3	TGTGCCAGCAGCAAAGAGCCCCTAGCGGGGGCCCTAAGCACAGATACGCAGTATTTT	CASSKEPLAGALSTDTQYF
TRBD1	.	TRBV24-1	TRBJ1-4	TGTGCCACCAGCCCCTCGGGGCAGGGGGATGAAAAACTGTTTTTT	CATSPSGQGDEKLFF
.	.	TRBV7-3	TRBJ2-1	TGTGCCAGCAGCCGAGACAGAAACAATGAGCAGTTCTTC	CASSRDRNNEQFF
TRBD2	.	TRBV4-3	TRBJ2-3	TGCGCCAGCAGCCAAGGGGCCCCACTAGCGGGGGCCACAGATACGCAGTATTTT	CASSQGAPLAGATDTQYF
TRBD2	.	TRBV5-1	TRBJ2-1	TGCGCCAGCAGCTTACGACTAGCGGGGGGTTTCAATGAGCAGTTCTTC	CASSLRLAGGFNEQFF
TRBD1	.	TRBV4-2	TRBJ1-6	TGTGCCAGCAGCCAACCCGGGACAGGGTTTTCACCCCTCCACTTT	CASSQPGTGFSPLHF
.	few	TRBV29-1	TRBJ2-2	TGCAGCTATTTGAACACCGGGGAGCTGTTTTTT	CSYLNTGELFF
.	.	TRBV3-1/TRBV3-2	TRBJ2-2	TGTGCCAGCAGCCAAGATTGGCGGTCCGCGAACACCGGGGAGCTGTTTTTT	CASSQDWRSANTGELFF